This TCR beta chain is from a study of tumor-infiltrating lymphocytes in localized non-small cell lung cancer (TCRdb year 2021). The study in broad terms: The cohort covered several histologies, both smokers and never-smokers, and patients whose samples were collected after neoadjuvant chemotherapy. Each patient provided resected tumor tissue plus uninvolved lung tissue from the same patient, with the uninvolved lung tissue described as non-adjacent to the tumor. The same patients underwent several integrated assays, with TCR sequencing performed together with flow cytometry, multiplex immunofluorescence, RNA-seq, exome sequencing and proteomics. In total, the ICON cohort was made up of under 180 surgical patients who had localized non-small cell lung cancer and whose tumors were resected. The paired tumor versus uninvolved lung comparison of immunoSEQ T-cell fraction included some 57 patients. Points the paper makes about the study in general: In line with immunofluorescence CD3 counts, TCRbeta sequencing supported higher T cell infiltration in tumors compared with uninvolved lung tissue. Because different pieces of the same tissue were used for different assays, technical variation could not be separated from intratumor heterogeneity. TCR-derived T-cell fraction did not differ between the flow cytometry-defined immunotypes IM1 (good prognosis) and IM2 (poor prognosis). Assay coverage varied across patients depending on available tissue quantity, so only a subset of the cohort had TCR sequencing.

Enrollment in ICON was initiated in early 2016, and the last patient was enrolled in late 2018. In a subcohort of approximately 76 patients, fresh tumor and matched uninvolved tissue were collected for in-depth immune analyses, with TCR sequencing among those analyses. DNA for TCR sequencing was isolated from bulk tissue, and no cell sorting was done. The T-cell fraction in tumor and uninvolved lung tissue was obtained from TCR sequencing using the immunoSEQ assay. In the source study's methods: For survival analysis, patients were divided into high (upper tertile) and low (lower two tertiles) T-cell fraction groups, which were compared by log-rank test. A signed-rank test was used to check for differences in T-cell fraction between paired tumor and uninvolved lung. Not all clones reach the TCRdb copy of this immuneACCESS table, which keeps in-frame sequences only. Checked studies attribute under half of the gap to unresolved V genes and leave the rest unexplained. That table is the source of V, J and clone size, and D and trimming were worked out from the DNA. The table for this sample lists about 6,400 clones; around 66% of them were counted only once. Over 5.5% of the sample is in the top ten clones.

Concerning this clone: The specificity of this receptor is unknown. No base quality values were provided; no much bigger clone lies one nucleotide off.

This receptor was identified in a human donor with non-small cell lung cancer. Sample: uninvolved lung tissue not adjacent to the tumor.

The nucleotides read TGTGCCAGCAGCCGACAGATGGGGGATGTCGACAATGAGCAGTTCTTC. Its product reads: CASSRQMGDVDNEQFF. The rearrangement combines TRBV6-4 with TRBJ2-1, with the D call perhaps TRBD1 or TRBD2, each one matching 5 bases. V is reduced by 6 bases and J by 5 bases, leaving a spacing of 20 bases between them. The germline V gene provides CDR1 MRHNA and CDR2 SNTAGT. The CDR3 runs 16 amino acids, cysteine and phenylalanine included. Only the CDR3 portion is preserved as DNA: 48 bases, with reading frame beginning at the first base.